This T cell receptor (beta chain) was documented in a study of T cell repertoires in cytomegalovirus infection. Study in general: From public TCR beta signatures came an indication of both CMV infection and matching HLA type. Overall study results and limits: HLA-C-restricted CMV clonotypes gave the most frequent clonotype in two of eight donors.

Concerning this clonotype: Its antigen remains unidentified.

TCRdb independently ran MiXCR on the reads; one entry per CDR3 protein. The top ten hold over 10% of the sample, which has around 900,000 distinct CDR3 sequences, approximately 31% seen once. With 1 base removed from V and 10 bases from J, the gap between germline ends came to 17 bases. In germline, CDR1 is LGHNA, CDR2 YNFKEQ. The CDR3 loop spans 16 amino acids. V usage is TRBV4-2 and J usage is TRBJ1-6, with a tentative D call TRBD1 (5 bases). This clonotype originated in a human donor in good health (CMV status not recorded). Some clones in this sample may be carry-over from other donors' samples. This material consisted of cultured CD8+ T cells from PBMCs, taken from culture after CMV antigen stimulation. CDR3 bases: TGTGCCAGCAGCCAAGTAGGCCAGGGTGGTCGGTCACCCCTCCACTTT. It is translated as CASSQVGQGGRSPLHF.